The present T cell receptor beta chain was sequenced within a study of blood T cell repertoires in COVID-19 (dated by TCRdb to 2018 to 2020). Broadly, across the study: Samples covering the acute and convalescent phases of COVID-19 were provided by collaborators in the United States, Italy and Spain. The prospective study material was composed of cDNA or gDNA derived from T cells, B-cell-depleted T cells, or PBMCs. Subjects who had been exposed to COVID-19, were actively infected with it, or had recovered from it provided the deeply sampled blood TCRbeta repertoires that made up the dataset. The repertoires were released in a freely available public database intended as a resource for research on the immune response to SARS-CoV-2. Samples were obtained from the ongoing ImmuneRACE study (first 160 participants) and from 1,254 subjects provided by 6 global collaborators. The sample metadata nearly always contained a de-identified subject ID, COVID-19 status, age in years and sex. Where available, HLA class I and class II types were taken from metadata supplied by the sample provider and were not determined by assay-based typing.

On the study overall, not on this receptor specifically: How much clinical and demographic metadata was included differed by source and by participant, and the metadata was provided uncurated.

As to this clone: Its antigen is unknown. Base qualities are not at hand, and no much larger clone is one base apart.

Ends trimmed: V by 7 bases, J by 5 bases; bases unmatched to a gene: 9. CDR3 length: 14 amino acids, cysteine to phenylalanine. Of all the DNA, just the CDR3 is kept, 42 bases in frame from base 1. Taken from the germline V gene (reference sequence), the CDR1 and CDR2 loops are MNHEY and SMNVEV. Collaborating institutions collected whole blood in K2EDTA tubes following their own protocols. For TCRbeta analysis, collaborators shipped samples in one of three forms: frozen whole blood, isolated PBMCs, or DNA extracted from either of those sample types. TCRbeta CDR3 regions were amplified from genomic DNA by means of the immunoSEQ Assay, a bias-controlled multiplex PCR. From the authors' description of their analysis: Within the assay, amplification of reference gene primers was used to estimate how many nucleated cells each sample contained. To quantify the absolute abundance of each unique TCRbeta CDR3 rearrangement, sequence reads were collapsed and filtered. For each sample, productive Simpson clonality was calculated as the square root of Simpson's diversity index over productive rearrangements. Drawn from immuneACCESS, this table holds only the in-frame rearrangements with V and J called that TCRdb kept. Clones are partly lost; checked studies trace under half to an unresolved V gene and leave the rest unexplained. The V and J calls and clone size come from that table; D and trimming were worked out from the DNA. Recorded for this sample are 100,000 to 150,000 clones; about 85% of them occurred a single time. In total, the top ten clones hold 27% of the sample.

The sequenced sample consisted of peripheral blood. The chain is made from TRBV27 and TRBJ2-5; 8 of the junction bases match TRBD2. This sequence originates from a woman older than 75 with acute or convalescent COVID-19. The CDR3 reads CASTSGLDMETQYF. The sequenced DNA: TGTGCCAGCACATCGGGACTAGATATGGAGACCCAGTACTTC.